Presented here are 23 T cell receptor beta chains from one specimen sequenced in a study of cytomegalovirus exposure and HLA in healthy donors. The PCR ran on 60 Vbeta and 13 Jbeta primers. Assay used: immunoSEQ multiplex PCR; TCRdb lists only in-frame clones, some missing. The data contain about 120,000 clones, approximately 87% of them singletons. Sequenced sample: PBMCs. All receptors derive from a young man in good health and CMV-seropositive.

This clone came up a few times. CDR3 bases: TGTGCCAGTAGAAGGGGGTCTAACTATGGCTACACCTTC. Translated, it gives CASRRGSNYGYTF. The V call is TRBV27, the J call TRBJ1-2; possibly TRBD1 for D (6 bases). CDR3 length: 13 residues. Between the trimmed V and J ends, which lost 9 bases and 0 bases, there was a span of 11 bases. CDR1 and CDR2 (germline): MNHEY, SMNVEV (reference sequence).

This sequence joins TRBV2 and TRBJ1-5; 7 bases map to TRBD1. The ends lost 1 base at V and 9 bases at J; junction bases unmatched: 9. This CDR3 is built from 15 residues. CDR1 and CDR2 from the germline V gene are SNHLY and FYNNEI. The CDR3 DNA follows: TGTGCCAGCAGTGAAGAAGTAACAGGGGAGCTGCCCCAGCATTTT. Translating gives CASSEEVTGELPQHF.

The chain recombines TRBV2 with TRBJ1-1; possible D gene TRBD1, 6 bases. The V end was cut by 6 bases, the J end by 5 bases, with 16 bases between. Germline V gives CDR1 SNHLY, CDR2 FYNNEI. This CDR3 region has 14 residues. This CDR3 reads CASSDTGGWTEAFF. DNA of the CDR3: TGTGCCAGCAGCGATACGGGGGGCTGGACTGAAGCTTTCTTT.

This rearrangement joins TRBV27 to TRBJ2-5; 9 bases agree with TRBD2. The V gene's germline CDR1 is MNHEY and CDR2 SMNVEV (reference sequence). The CDR3 runs 17 residues. Losses at the gene ends were 1 base for V and 7 bases for J; bases not matched to a gene: 13. The CDR3 DNA sequence: TGTGCCAGCAGTTTATTGGGTCCTAGCGGGGTAGTCGGGACCCAGTACTTC. This translates into CASSLLGPSGVVGTQYF.

The CDR3: CASTGAGETYNEQFF. The CDR3, as DNA: TGTGCCAGTACGGGAGCGGGGGAGACCTACAATGAGCAGTTCTTC. The V call is TRBV19, the J call TRBJ2-1, with 8 bases matching TRBD2. The CDR3 is 15 amino acids. CDR1 is LNHDA and CDR2 is SQIVND in the germline V gene (reference sequence). V gave up 7 bases and J gave up 2 bases; unmatched junction bases: 7. The full variable domain, in which reference TRBV19 and TRBJ2-1 provide the parts outside the CDR3, is DGGITQSPKYLFRKEGQNVTLSCEQNLNHDAMYWYRQDPGQGLRLIYYSQIVNDFQKGDIAEGYSVSREKKESFPLTVTSAQKNPTAFYLCASTGAGETYNEQFFGPGTRLTVL.

V and J are TRBV10-1 and TRBJ2-7; no firm D call. This CDR3 is 12 amino acids long. In germline, CDR1 is WNHNN, CDR2 SYGVQD (reference sequence). The V and J ends lost 5 bases and 6 bases respectively, with 11 bases between them. The CDR3 sequence: CASSLGTGEQYF. The CDR3 DNA reads as TGCGCCAGCAGTCTAGGTACGGGCGAGCAGTACTTC.

The V call is TRBV11-2, the J call TRBJ1-5; D is ambiguous. CDR1 SGHAT and CDR2 FQNNGV come from the germline V gene. V was clipped by 1 base and J by 5 bases, with 6 bases between them. This CDR3 region has 13 residues. CDR3 loop: CASSLGGDQPQHF. In DNA form, the CDR3 reads TGTGCCAGCAGCTTAGGCGGGGATCAGCCCCAGCATTTT. Looking up the rest from reference TRBV11-2 and TRBJ1-5 gives the full variable domain: EAGVAQSPRYKIIEKRQSVAFWCNPISGHATLYWYQQILGQGPKLLIQFQNNGVVDDSQLPKDRFSAERLKGVDSTLKIQPAKLEDSAVYLCASSLGGDQPQHFGDGTRLSIL.

The chain is built from TRBV6-1 and TRBJ2-3; D gene unclear. Deletions cut 6 bases from V and 2 bases from J, with 15 bases between. The CDR3 loop spans 15 amino acids. Germline loops: CDR1 MNHNS, CDR2 SASEGT. In DNA, the CDR3 is TGTGCCAGCAGCTCAAGCTCCTCAATCACAGATACGCAGTATTTT. Translation gives CASSSSSSITDTQYF.

The chain couples TRBV4-1 to TRBJ2-5, with a tentative D call TRBD1 (7 bases). Deletions cut 0 bases from V and 4 bases from J, with 24 bases between. Germline V gene sequence: CDR1 MGHRA, CDR2 YSYEKL. The CDR3 covers 19 residues. The DNA for the CDR3 is TGCGCCAGCAGCCAAGATCCCTTTGGAGGGGGCCTTCTCTCAGAGACCCAGTACTTC. Encoded protein: CASSQDPFGGGLLSETQYF.

For the CDR3, the DNA is TGTGCCAGCAGTGCGGGTCTCGGGGAGCTGTTTTTT. Amino acids: CASSAGLGELFF. This chain connects TRBV6-5 to TRBJ2-2; D may be TRBD2 (5 bases). V was shortened by 5 bases and J by 7 bases, with 8 bases between the two germline ends. The CDR3 totals 12 residues. Germline-derived CDR1 and CDR2 are MNHEY and SVGAGI.

This clone was seen a single time. This chain links TRBV5-6 with TRBJ2-5; D is possibly TRBD1 (6 bases). CDR3 length equals 12 residues. The germline V and J ends were trimmed by 4 bases and 9 bases, with 13 bases remaining between them. The germline gives CDR1 SGHDT, CDR2 YYEEEE. The CDR3: CASSSGGGSQYF. The CDR3 region has the DNA TGTGCCAGCAGCAGTGGTGGGGGCTCCCAGTACTTC.

The V and J genes are TRBV15 and TRBJ2-3; D is perhaps TRBD1 (5 bases). This CDR3 is 16 amino acids long. Trimming removed 1 base from V and 2 bases from J, with 13 bases in between. Germline assignment: CDR1 LNHNV and CDR2 YYDKDF (reference sequence). The CDR3 coding sequence is TGTGCCACCAGCAGAGCGGACACGGTACCCACAGATACGCAGTATTTT. As protein: CATSRADTVPTDTQYF.

The V gene is TRBV7-3, the J gene TRBJ2-4, with D possibly matching TRBD2 (6 bases). Germline V gene sequence: CDR1 SGHTA, CDR2 FQGTGA. The CDR3 is 11 residues long. The V and J ends lost 5 bases and 9 bases respectively, with 8 bases between them. CDR3 nucleotides: TGTGCCAGCAGCGCCGGGGGCATTCAGTACTTC. This codes for CASSAGGIQYF.

V is TRBV19 and J is TRBJ1-2; D might be TRBD1 (6 bases). There are 12 residues in the CDR3. Germline CDR1 is LNHDA and CDR2 is SQIVND (reference sequence). Trimming stripped 7 bases from V and 4 bases from J, with 10 bases between. The CDR3 is CASKDSSYGYTF. The DNA of the CDR3 is TGTGCCAGTAAGGACAGTTCCTATGGCTACACCTTC.

This clone was seen a handful of times. The chain uses TRBV6-5 and TRBJ1-1, with 9 bases fitting TRBD1. Germline V gene lookup returns CDR1 MNHEY and CDR2 SVGAGI. The CDR3 sequence is 15 residues long. V dropped 6 bases and J dropped 0; count of bases not matched to a gene: 5. The CDR3 protein is CASSWTGVMNTEAFF. CDR3 bases: TGTGCCAGCAGCTGGACAGGGGTTATGAACACTGAAGCTTTCTTT.

In this sample, this clone turned up a few times. This chain uses TRBV6-5 with TRBJ1-1; a possible D gene is TRBD1 (6 bases). Germline CDR1 and CDR2: MNHEY and SVGAGI. The CDR3 covers 13 residues. The ends were cut back, 0 bases at V and 10 bases at J, with 12 bases in the middle. CDR3 amino acids: CASSYSSGAGAFF. In DNA, the CDR3 is TGTGCCAGCAGTTACTCCTCAGGGGCCGGAGCTTTCTTT.

This rearrangement joins TRBV29-1 to TRBJ1-1, with a tentative D call TRBD1 (5 bases). The CDR3 is 13 amino acids. V gave up 3 bases and J gave up 1 base, with 9 bases separating them. Germline values: CDR1 SQVTM, CDR2 ANQGSEA. The CDR3 protein is CSVDQGWNTEAFF. Here the CDR3 DNA reads TGCAGCGTTGATCAGGGCTGGAACACTGAAGCTTTCTTT.

The chain carries TRBV5-8 and TRBJ2-7; a weak D match, TRBD1 (6 bases). This CDR3 has 17 residues. Deletions cut 4 bases from V and 0 bases from J, with 20 bases between. From germline, CDR1 is SGHTS and CDR2 YDEGEE. CDR3 region: CASSPAAGQSASYEQYF. The CDR3 DNA reads TGTGCCAGCAGCCCCGCGGCAGGACAGTCAGCCTCCTACGAGCAGTACTTC.

The V and J genes are TRBV5-6 and TRBJ2-5; 7 bases are shared with TRBD1. V gave up 4 bases and J gave up 2 bases; unmatched junction bases: 8. The CDR3 contains 15 residues. Germline V gene lookup returns CDR1 SGHDT and CDR2 YYEEEE. The CDR3 reads CASSQGTAWQETQYF. CDR3 sequence (DNA): TGTGCCAGCAGCCAAGGGACAGCCTGGCAAGAGACCCAGTACTTC.

This sequence joins TRBV4-1 and TRBJ2-4, with 8 bases matching TRBD1. Germline lookup yields CDR1 MGHRA and CDR2 YSYEKL. This CDR3 has 16 residues. With V trimmed by 4 bases and J by 5 bases, 10 bases remained unmatched. CDR3 region: CASSLAGQGGENIQYF. CDR3 coding DNA: TGCGCCAGCAGCCTAGCAGGACAGGGTGGGGAAAACATTCAGTACTTC.

This chain links TRBV10-3 with TRBJ2-1, with D perhaps TRBD2 (6 bases). The ends were cut back, 4 bases at V and 1 base at J, with 8 bases in the middle. Germline V gives CDR1 ENHRY, CDR2 SYGVKD. The CDR3 sequence is 14 residues long. The DNA of the CDR3 is TGTGCCATCAGTGTTGGGGGGTCCTACAATGAGCAGTTCTTC. Its translation: CAISVGGSYNEQFF.

This clone occurred a few times. This chain connects TRBV5-6 to TRBJ2-7; D perhaps matches TRBD2 (5 bases). The V and J ends lost 6 bases and 0 bases respectively, with 19 bases between them. Germline V gene data show CDR1 as SGHDT and CDR2 as YYEEEE. The CDR3 covers 16 residues. CDR3 nucleotide sequence: TGTGCCAGCACTTCACCAGGACTTGACCTCTCCTACGAGCAGTACTTC. It translates to CASTSPGLDLSYEQYF.

The chain combines TRBV5-4 with TRBJ2-2; maybe TRBD1 (6 bases). Deletions cut 4 bases from V and 3 bases from J, with 19 bases between. Looked up from germline, CDR1 is SGHNT and CDR2 is YYREEE (reference sequence). This CDR3 spans 17 amino acids. CDR3: CASSDRRQAIDTGELFF. CDR3 in DNA: TGTGCCAGCAGCGACAGGAGGCAGGCAATCGACACCGGGGAGCTGTTTTTT.